These 2 T cell receptor beta chains were all obtained from the same sample, sequenced in a study of blood T cells in healthy people across ages. Together with a sample-barcoded 5' primer, a J-beta primer mix was included in a second PCR lasting about 6 to 11 cycles. TCRdb called the 5' RACE reads again in MiXCR, with one record for every CDR3 protein. The sample includes about 1.4 million distinct CDR3 sequences, 59% seen only once; the top ten take 6.5% to 8%. The sequenced sample was blood. The receptor set was obtained from a man between 18 and 35 years old in good health.

This clonotype was seen a few times. The rearrangement links TRBV20-1 to TRBJ2-2; the D gene is possibly TRBD2 (5 bases). Trimming cost V 3 bases and J 0 bases, with 5 bases left between them. Germline assignment: CDR1 DFQATT and CDR2 SNEGSKA (reference sequence). The CDR3 extends over 13 amino acids. CDR3 protein: CSAREANTGELFF. The CDR3 nucleotides read TGCAGTGCTAGGGAGGCGAACACCGGGGAGCTGTTTTTT.

This clonotype showed up just once. The V call is TRBV9, the J call TRBJ2-1; 7 bases map to TRBD1. Germline V gene data show CDR1 as SGDLS and CDR2 as YYNGEE. The CDR3 covers 15 residues. V shed 7 bases and J 5 bases; nucleotides not matched to a gene: 12. CDR3 in amino acids: CASHPLDRLHNEQFF. Written as DNA, the CDR3 is TGTGCCAGCCACCCGTTGGACAGGCTCCACAATGAGCAGTTCTTC.